A single sample is the source of the 16 T cell receptor beta chains below, sequenced in a study of blood T cell repertoires in COVID-19. Libraries were prepared by immunoSEQ multiplex PCR; TCRdb keeps only in-frame clonotypes and omits some of them. In the table there are 390,000 or so clones, around 90% of which are singletons. The specimen sequenced was peripheral blood. Receptors originate from a man between 18 and 35 years old with active or convalescent COVID-19.

The V call is TRBV7-2, the J call TRBJ1-1; 10 bases agree with TRBD1. Germline CDR1 is SGHTA and CDR2 is FQGNSA. V shed 7 bases, J shed 0 bases, and the junction held 5 bases outside the gene matches. This CDR3 has 15 amino acids. The CDR3 sequence: CASTGTGALNTEAFF. The CDR3 DNA reads TGTGCCAGCACCGGGACAGGGGCCTTGAACACTGAAGCTTTCTTT.

The chain links TRBV18 to TRBJ2-1; D is undetermined. V lost 6 bases and J 8 bases, leaving 11 bases between the germline ends. The CDR3 contains 12 residues. Germline lookup yields CDR1 KGHSH and CDR2 LQKENI. For the CDR3, the DNA is TGTGCCAGCTCCCTGTCGCGGCATGAGCAGTTCTTC. This translates into CASSLSRHEQFF.

This clone was observed a handful of times. The same CDR3 is also encoded by other DNA sequences in this sample. The V call is TRBV27, the J call TRBJ2-7; D uncertain. This CDR3 is 11 amino acids long. V lost 4 bases to trimming and J lost 5 bases, with 6 bases between them. From germline, CDR1 is MNHEY and CDR2 SMNVEV (reference sequence). The CDR3 DNA sequence: TGTGCCAGCAGTTCCAGAAACGAGCAGTACTTC. Its translation is CASSSRNEQYF.

This chain connects TRBV24-1 to TRBJ1-1, with 9 positions matching TRBD1. The V segment lost 7 bases and the J segment 0 bases; nucleotides outside the gene matches: 2. There are 14 residues in the CDR3. Per the germline V gene, CDR1 is KGHDR and CDR2 is SFDVKD. The CDR3 nucleotides are TGTGCCACCAGGGGGACAGGGCTGAACACTGAAGCTTTCTTT. This codes for CATRGTGLNTEAFF.

CDR3 sequence reads: CASTQNSGVYGYTF. CDR3 DNA: TGTGCCAGCACCCAGAATTCGGGGGTTTATGGCTACACCTTC. The chain combines TRBV7-2 with TRBJ1-2; D perhaps matches TRBD1 (5 bases). CDR1 SGHTA and CDR2 FQGNSA come from the germline V gene. The V end lost 7 bases, the J end lost 5 bases, and 17 bases lay between the germline ends. There are 14 residues in the CDR3. The entire variable domain, with the rest obtained from reference TRBV7-2 and TRBJ1-2, is as follows: GAGVSQSPSNKVTEKGKDVELRCDPISGHTALYWYRQSLGQGLEFLIYFQGNSAPDKSGLPSDRFSAERTGGSVSTLTIQRTQQEDSAVYLCASTQNSGVYGYTFGSGTRLTVV.

This chain uses TRBV7-3 with TRBJ1-1, with TRBD1 as a possible D gene (5 bases). V shed 5 bases and J shed 8 bases, with 15 bases lying between them. The CDR3 sequence is 13 residues long. Germline V gene data show CDR1 as SGHTA and CDR2 as FQGTGA. CDR3 in DNA: TGTGCCAGCAGCCTAGCCGGGGGGGTGGAAGCTTTCTTT. It is translated as CASSLAGGVEAFF.

CDR3: CASSDSGRQFF. The CDR3 DNA follows: TGTGCCAGCAGTGACAGCGGGAGGCAGTTCTTC. V and J are TRBV6-4 and TRBJ2-1, with TRBD2 identical over 8 bases. This CDR3 is 11 amino acids long. Germline CDR1 MRHNA, CDR2 SNTAGT. The J segment lost 12 bases and the V segment lost 2 bases, leaving 0 bases of the junction unmatched.

The rearrangement uses TRBV4-2 and TRBJ2-1, with a tentative D call TRBD1 (6 bases). The V and J ends lost 3 bases and 6 bases respectively, with 15 bases between them. CDR1 and CDR2 from the germline V gene are LGHNA and YNFKEQ. CDR3 length equals 15 residues. The CDR3 DNA reads TGTGCCAGCAGCCAGCCCGAACTAGGGGGCAATGAGCAGTTCTTC. This sequence encodes CASSQPELGGNEQFF.

The chain has TRBV3-1 (or the pseudogene TRBV3-2) and TRBJ1-4; 11 bases match TRBD1. The CDR3 length is 14 residues. Germline-derived CDR1 and CDR2 are LGHDT and YNNKEL (reference sequence). The J segment lost 10 bases and the V segment lost 4 bases, leaving 5 bases of the junction unmatched. The CDR3: CASSRTGGNVKLFF. The CDR3 region has the DNA TGTGCCAGCAGCCGGACAGGGGGCAACGTAAAACTGTTTTTT.

V is TRBV7-9 and J is TRBJ2-7; 7 positions match TRBD2. CDR3 length: 14 amino acids. Trimming cost V 2 bases and J 4 bases; bases outside gene matches: 5. Germline V CDR1 and CDR2: SEHNR, FQNEAQ (reference sequence). The CDR3 reads CASSLLAGAYEQYF. CDR3 in DNA: TGTGCCAGCAGCTTACTGGCGGGAGCATACGAGCAGTACTTC.

Points on this clone: This CDR3 is also generated by other DNA sequences in the sample. CDR3 nucleotide sequence: TGTGCCAGCAGCTTTGGGAGAGGGACTGAAGCTTTCTTT. Translated, it gives CASSFGRGTEAFF. The gene calls are TRBV11-2 and TRBJ1-1; D is unresolved. Germline V gives CDR1 SGHAT, CDR2 FQNNGV. The CDR3 totals 13 residues. Trimming removed 3 bases at V and 5 bases at J, with 10 bases between.

This clone appeared once. The rearrangement links TRBV9 to TRBJ2-1; D perhaps matches TRBD2 (5 bases). The CDR3 spans 15 residues. Deletions cut 2 bases from V and 5 bases from J, with 14 bases between. Germline CDR1 is SGDLS and CDR2 is YYNGEE. The CDR3 nucleotides are TGTGCCAGCAGCGTGGAGGTAGTTAGAAACAATGAGCAGTTCTTC. Amino acid sequence: CASSVEVVRNNEQFF. The entire variable domain, with the rest obtained from reference TRBV9 and TRBJ2-1, is as follows: DSGVTQTPKHLITATGQRVTLRCSPRSGDLSVYWYQQSLDQGLQFLIQYYNGEERAKGNILERFSAQQFPDLHSELNLSSLELGDSALYFCASSVEVVRNNEQFFGPGTRLTVL.

The chain uses TRBV6-5 and TRBJ1-5; TRBD1 is a possible D gene (6 bases). The CDR3 spans 14 residues. Trimming stripped 5 bases from V and 10 bases from J, with 18 bases between. CDR1 and CDR2 from the germline V gene are MNHEY and SVGAGI. CDR3: CASSPQGLRTPQHF. As DNA, the CDR3 is TGTGCCAGCAGTCCACAGGGATTACGGACCCCCCAGCATTTT.

The chain joins TRBV6-5 to TRBJ1-2; 8 bases align to TRBD1. Per germline, CDR1 MNHEY and CDR2 SVGAGI. The CDR3 length is 15 residues. Losses at the gene ends were 7 bases for V and 4 bases for J; bases not matched to a gene: 11. Here the CDR3 DNA reads TGTGCCAGCACCCTAAGGACAGGGATTGCCTATGGCTACACCTTC. Its protein product is CASTLRTGIAYGYTF.

The table lists this clone with a count of one. A read error may produce the germline difference seen at one junction end. This sequence joins TRBV7-7 and TRBJ2-1; 15 bases align to TRBD2. The CDR3 loop spans 17 amino acids. Germline V lookup: CDR1 SSHAT, CDR2 FNYEAQ (reference sequence). CDR3 loop: CASSSGLAGGPQNEQFF. CDR3 bases: TGTGCTAGCAGCTCCGGACTAGCGGGAGGGCCGCAGAATGAGCAGTTCTTC.

This sequence joins TRBV5-1 and TRBJ2-2; D gene ambiguous. This CDR3 region has 14 residues. In germline, CDR1 is SGHRS, CDR2 YFSETQ. V lost 0 bases and J lost 4, with 7 bases in between. CDR3 sequence (DNA): TGCGCCAGCAGCTTGGCTTGGGCCACCGGGGAGCTGTTTTTT. Its protein is CASSLAWATGELFF.